This TCR beta chain was identified in a study of T cells in Graves' hyperthyroidism and ophthalmopathy. Study outcomes and limitations: Expanded thyroid clonotypes (above 0.001) were mostly also found in blood.

Orbital computed tomography and thyroid ultrasound, together with serum TRAb and thyroxine and clinical symptoms, were used for diagnoses. The blood sample was taken at first hyperthyroidism diagnosis, before any ophthalmopathy symptoms. Note on this clonotype: Its antigen remains unidentified.

The germline V and J ends were trimmed by 1 base and 1 base, with 13 bases remaining between them. Germline V gene lookup returns CDR1 LGHDT and CDR2 YNNKEL (reference sequence). The CDR3 spans 16 residues. TCR beta CDR3 region amplification was performed from RNA transcripts. With the HTBI primer set, the TCR CDR3 went through a first round of RT-PCR. TCRdb ran MiXCR on the multiplex PCR reads and lists one entry per CDR3 protein. The table lists 350,000 to 450,000 distinct CDR3 sequences, roughly 17% of them singletons, with 34% in the top ten. This receptor was identified in a woman between 25 and 40 years old with Graves' hyperthyroidism that later progressed to Graves' ophthalmopathy. The rearrangement uses TRBV3-1 and TRBJ1-2; D may be TRBD1 (5 bases). What was sequenced was blood. The CDR3 nucleotides are TGTGCCAGCAGCCAAGTCGGGGCAGGCGTTAACTATGGCTACACCTTC. Protein: CASSQVGAGVNYGYTF.